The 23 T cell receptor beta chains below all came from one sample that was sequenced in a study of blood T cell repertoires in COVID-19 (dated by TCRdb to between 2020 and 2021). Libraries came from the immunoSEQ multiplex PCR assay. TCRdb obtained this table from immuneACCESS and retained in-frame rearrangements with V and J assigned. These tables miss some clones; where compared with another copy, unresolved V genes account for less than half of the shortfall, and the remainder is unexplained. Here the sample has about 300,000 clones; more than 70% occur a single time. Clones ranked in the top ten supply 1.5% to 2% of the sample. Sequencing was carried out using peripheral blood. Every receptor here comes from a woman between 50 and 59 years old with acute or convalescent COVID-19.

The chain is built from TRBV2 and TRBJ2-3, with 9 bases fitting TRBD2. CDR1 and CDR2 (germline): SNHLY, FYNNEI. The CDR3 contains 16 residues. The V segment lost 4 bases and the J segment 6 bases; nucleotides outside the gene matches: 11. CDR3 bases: TGTGCCAGCAGTGTCATAGCGGGAGCCCCCACGGATACGCAGTATTTT. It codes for CASSVIAGAPTDTQYF. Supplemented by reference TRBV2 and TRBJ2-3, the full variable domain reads EPEVTQTPSHQVTQMGQEVILRCVPISNHLYFYWYRQILGQKVEFLVSFYNNEISEKSEIFDDQFSVERPDGSNFTLKIRSTKLEDSAMYFCASSVIAGAPTDTQYFGPGTRLTVL.

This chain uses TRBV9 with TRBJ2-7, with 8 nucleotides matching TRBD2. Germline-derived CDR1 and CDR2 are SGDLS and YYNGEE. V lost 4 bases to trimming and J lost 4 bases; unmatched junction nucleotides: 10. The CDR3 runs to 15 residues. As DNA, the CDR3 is TGTGCCAGCAGCCCCCCAGCGGGAGAGACGTACGAGCAGTACTTC. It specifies CASSPPAGETYEQYF.

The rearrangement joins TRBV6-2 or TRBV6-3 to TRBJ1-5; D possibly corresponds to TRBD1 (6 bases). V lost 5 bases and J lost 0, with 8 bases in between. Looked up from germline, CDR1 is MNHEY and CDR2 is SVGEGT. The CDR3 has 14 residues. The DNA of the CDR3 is TGTGCCAGCAGTCGGACAGTTAGCAATCAGCCCCAGCATTTT. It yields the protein CASSRTVSNQPQHF.

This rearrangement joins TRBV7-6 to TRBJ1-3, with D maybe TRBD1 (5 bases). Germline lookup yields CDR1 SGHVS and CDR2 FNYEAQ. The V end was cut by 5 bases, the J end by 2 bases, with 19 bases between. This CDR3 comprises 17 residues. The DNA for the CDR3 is TGTGCCAGCAGCCGCGAAGCGCAGGGTTTCACTGGAAACACCATATATTTT. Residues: CASSREAQGFTGNTIYF. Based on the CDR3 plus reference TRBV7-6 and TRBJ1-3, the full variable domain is GAGVSQSPRYKVTKRGQDVALRCDPISGHVSLYWYRQALGQGPEFLTYFNYEAQQDKSGLPNDRFSAERPEGSISTLTIQRTEQRDSAMYRCASSREAQGFTGNTIYFGEGSWLTVV.

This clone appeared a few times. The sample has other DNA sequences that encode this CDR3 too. CDR3 region: CSVRGGATNEKLFF. The CDR3 DNA sequence: TGCAGCGTTCGAGGGGGCGCAACTAATGAAAAACTGTTTTTT. The chain joins TRBV29-1 to TRBJ1-4, with 7 positions matching TRBD1. The CDR3 spans 14 residues. Germline V gene sequence: CDR1 SQVTM, CDR2 ANQGSEA. The J segment lost 0 bases and the V segment lost 5 bases, leaving 3 bases of the junction unmatched.

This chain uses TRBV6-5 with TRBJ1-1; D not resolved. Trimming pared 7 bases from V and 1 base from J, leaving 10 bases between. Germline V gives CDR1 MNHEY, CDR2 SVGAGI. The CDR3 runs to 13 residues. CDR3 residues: CASIRGSNTEAFF. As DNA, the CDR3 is TGTGCCAGCATCCGGGGTTCGAACACTGAAGCTTTCTTT.

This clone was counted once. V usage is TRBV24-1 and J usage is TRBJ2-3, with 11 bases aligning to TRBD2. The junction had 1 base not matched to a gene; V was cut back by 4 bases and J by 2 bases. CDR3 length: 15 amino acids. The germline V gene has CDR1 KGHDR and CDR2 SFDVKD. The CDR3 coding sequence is TGTGCCACCAGTGAGACTAGCGGGAACACAGATACGCAGTATTTT. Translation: CATSETSGNTDTQYF.

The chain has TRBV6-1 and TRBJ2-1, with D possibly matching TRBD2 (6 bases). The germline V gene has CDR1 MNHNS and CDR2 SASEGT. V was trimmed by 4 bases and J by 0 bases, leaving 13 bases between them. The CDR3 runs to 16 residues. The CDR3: CASSGLAESSYNEQFF. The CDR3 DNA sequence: TGTGCCAGCAGTGGCTTAGCGGAAAGCTCCTACAATGAGCAGTTCTTC.

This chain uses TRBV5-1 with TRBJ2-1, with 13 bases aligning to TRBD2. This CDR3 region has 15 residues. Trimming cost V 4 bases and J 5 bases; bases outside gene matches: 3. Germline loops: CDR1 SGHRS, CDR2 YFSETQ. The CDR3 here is CASSPGLAGNNEQFF. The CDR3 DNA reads TGCGCCAGCAGCCCGGGACTAGCGGGGAACAATGAGCAGTTCTTC.

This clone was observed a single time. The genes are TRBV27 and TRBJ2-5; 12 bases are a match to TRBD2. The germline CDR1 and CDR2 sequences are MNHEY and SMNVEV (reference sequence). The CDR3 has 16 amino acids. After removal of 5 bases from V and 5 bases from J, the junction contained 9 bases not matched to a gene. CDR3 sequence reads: CASSPIGLAGWETQYF. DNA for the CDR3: TGTGCCAGCAGTCCGATCGGACTAGCGGGATGGGAGACCCAGTACTTC.

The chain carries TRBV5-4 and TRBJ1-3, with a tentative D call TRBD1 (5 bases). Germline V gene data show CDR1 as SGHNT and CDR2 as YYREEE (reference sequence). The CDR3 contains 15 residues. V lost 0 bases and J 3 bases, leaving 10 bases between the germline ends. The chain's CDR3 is CASSLGGGSGNTIYF. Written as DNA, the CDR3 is TGTGCCAGCAGCTTGGGCGGGGGGAGTGGAAACACCATATATTTT.

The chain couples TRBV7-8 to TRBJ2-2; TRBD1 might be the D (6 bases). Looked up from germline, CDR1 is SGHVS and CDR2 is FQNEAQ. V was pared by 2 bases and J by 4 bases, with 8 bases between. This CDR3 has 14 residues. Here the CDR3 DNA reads TGTGCCAGCAGCTTAACAGGGTCCACCGGGGAGCTGTTTTTT. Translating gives CASSLTGSTGELFF.

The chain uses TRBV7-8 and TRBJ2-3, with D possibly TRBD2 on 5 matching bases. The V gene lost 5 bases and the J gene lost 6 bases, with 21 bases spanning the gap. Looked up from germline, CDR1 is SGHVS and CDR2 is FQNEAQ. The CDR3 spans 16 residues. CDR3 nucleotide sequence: TGTGCCAGCAGCATTAGGACTTGGCAATATGTGGATACGCAGTATTTT. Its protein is CASSIRTWQYVDTQYF.

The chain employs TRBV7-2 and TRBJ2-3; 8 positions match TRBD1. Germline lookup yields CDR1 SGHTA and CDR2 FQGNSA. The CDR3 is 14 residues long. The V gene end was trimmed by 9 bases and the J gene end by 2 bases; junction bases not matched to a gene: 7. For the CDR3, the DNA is TGTGCCAGTAAGACAGGGGTCATCACAGATACGCAGTATTTT. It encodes CASKTGVITDTQYF.

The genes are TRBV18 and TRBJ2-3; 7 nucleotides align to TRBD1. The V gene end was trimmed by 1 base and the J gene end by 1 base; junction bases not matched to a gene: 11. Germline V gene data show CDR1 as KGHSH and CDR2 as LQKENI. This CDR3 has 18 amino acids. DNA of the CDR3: TGTGCCAGCTCACCACAATTGGAAGGGACAGTTCGCACAGATACGCAGTATTTT. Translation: CASSPQLEGTVRTDTQYF.

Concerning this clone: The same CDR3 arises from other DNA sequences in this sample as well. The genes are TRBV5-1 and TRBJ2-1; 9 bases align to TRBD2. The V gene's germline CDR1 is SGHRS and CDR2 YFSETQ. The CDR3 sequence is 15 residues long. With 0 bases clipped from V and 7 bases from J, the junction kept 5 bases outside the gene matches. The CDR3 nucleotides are TGCGCCAGCAGCTTGGGGGCGGGAGGGCGGAATGAGCAGTTCTTC. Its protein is CASSLGAGGRNEQFF.

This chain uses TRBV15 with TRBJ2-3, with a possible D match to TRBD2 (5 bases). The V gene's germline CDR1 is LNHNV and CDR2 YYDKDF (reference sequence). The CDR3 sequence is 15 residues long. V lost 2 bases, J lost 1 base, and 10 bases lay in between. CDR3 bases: TGTGCCACCAGCAGACCCCTCGGGGGCACAGATACGCAGTATTTT. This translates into CATSRPLGGTDTQYF.

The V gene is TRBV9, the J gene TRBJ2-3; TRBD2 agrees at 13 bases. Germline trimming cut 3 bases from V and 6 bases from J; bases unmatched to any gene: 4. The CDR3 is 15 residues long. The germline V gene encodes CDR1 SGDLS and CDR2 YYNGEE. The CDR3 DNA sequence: TGTGCCAGCAGCGAGGGGACTAGCGGGGTGGATACGCAGTATTTT. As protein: CASSEGTSGVDTQYF.

CDR3 DNA: TGTGCCAGCTCACCATCGATTTCCGGCTACGAGCAGTACTTC. Its translation: CASSPSISGYEQYF. The chain recombines TRBV18 with TRBJ2-7; D remains ambiguous. The ends were cut back, 2 bases at V and 3 bases at J, with 11 bases in the middle. Germline V CDR1 and CDR2: KGHSH, LQKENI. This CDR3 contains 14 residues.

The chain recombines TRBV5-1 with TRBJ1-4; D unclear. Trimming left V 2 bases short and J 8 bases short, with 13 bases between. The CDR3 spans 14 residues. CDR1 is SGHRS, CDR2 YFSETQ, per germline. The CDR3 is CASSLQGSEEKLFF. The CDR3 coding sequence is TGCGCCAGCAGCTTACAAGGGAGTGAGGAAAAACTGTTTTTT.

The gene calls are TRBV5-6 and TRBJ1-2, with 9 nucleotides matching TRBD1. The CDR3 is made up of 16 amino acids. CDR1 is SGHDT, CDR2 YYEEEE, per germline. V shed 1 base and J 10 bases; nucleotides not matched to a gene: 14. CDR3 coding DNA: TGTGCCAGCAGCTTGTCGGGCAGCGGGACAGGGATGAACTACACCTTC. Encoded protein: CASSLSGSGTGMNYTF.

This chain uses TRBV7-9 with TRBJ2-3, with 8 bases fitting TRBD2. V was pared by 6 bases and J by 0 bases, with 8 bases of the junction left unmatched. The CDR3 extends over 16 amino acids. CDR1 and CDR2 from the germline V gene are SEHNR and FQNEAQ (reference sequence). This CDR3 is CASSPGGPRSTDTQYF. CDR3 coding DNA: TGTGCCAGCAGTCCGGGAGGGCCTAGGAGCACAGATACGCAGTATTTT. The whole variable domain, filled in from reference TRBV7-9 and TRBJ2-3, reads DTGVSQNPRHKITKRGQNVTFRCDPISEHNRLYWYRQTLGQGPEFLTYFQNEAQLEKSRLLSDRFSAERPKGSFSTLEIQRTEQGDSAMYLCASSPGGPRSTDTQYFGPGTRLTVL.

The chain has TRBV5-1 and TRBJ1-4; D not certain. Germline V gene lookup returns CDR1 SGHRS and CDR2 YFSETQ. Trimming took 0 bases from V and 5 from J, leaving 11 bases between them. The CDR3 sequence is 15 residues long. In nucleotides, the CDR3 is TGCGCCAGCAGCTTGGCGGCAGGAAGAAATGAAAAACTGTTTTTT. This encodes CASSLAAGRNEKLFF. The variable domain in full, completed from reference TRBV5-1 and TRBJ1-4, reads KAGVTQTPRYLIKTRGQQVTLSCSPISGHRSVSWYQQTPGQGLQFLFEYFSETQRNKGNFPGRFSGRQFSNSRSEMNVSTLELGDSALYLCASSLAAGRNEKLFFGSGTQLSVL.